The rows below give T cell receptor beta chains drawn from one sample of a study of CD8 T cells in ankylosing spondylitis. Via MiXCR, TCRdb re-called the 5' RACE reads, giving one row per CDR3 protein. The table includes about 240,000 distinct CDR3 sequences, around 11% detected once. Source material: blood, either unsorted or a sorted T cell fraction (not recorded which). The receptors derive from a male donor with ankylosing spondylitis or in good health (not recorded which). Each CDR3 is given with its conserved first and last residue. D genes are given only for firm matches. A row's size may be missing; if present it is once, few, many or a size class.

D	size	V	J	DNA	CDR3
NA	many	TRBV27	TRBJ2-7	TGTGCCAGCAGTCCCTCCTCCCAGGAAGGTCTGAACTACGAGCAGTACTTC	CASSPSSQEGLNYEQYF
TRBD2	NA	TRBV9	TRBJ2-1	TGTGCCAGCAGCGAAGGGGGGACTAGCGGTGGTGAGCAGTTCTTC	CASSEGGTSGGEQFF
NA	few	TRBV12-5	TRBJ1-1	TGTGCTAGTGGTTTCGGAGGGCCCGGGGAGTCTGAAGCTTTCTTT	CASGFGGPGESEAFF
TRBD1	NA	TRBV3-1	TRBJ2-7	TGTGCCAGCAGCCAGTCGGACAGGGGTCCCAACGAGCAGTACTTC	CASSQSDRGPNEQYF
NA	many	TRBV20-1	TRBJ1-1	TGCAGTGCTAAAATAAAGAGAGGGACTGAAGCTTTCTTT	CSAKIKRGTEAFF
TRBD2	few	TRBV7-9	TRBJ2-5	TGTGCCAGCAGCTTACCCACGGGGGGACAAGAGACCCAGTACTTC	CASSLPTGGQETQYF
NA	few	TRBV7-2	TRBJ1-4	TGTGCCAGCAGCTCAACGACGGGTGGGAAACTGTTTTTT	CASSSTTGGKLFF
TRBD2	many	TRBV5-1	TRBJ2-7	TGCGCCAGCAGCGTGGGACTAGCTGGGTACGAGCAGTACTTC	CASSVGLAGYEQYF
NA	NA	TRBV20-1	TRBJ1-1	TGCAGTGCCATTAAGGTGGAGACTGAAGCTTTCTTT	CSAIKVETEAFF
TRBD1	many	TRBV7-2	TRBJ2-7	TGTGCCAGCAGCTTAGGGACAGGGATCTACGAGCAGTACTTC	CASSLGTGIYEQYF
NA	few	TRBV6-5	TRBJ1-1	TGTGCCAGCAGTTATTATTTGAACACTGAAGCTTTCTTT	CASSYYLNTEAFF
TRBD1	few	TRBV7-9	TRBJ2-7	TGTGCCAGCAGCCCGGGGACAGGGATTCACGAGCAGTACTTC	CASSPGTGIHEQYF
NA	NA	TRBV7-2	TRBJ2-7	TGTGCCAGCAGCCGATTGCCGGAGGCCTCCTACGAGCAGTACTTC	CASSRLPEASYEQYF
NA	NA	TRBV2	TRBJ2-1	TGTGCCAGCAGTCGGTCTAAACGACAGGAATACAATGAGCAGTTCTTC	CASSRSKRQEYNEQFF
NA	NA	TRBV5-4	TRBJ1-2	TGTGCCAGCAGCCAGACGCGGGGGGCGCACGGCTACAACTTC	CASSQTRGAHGYNF
TRBD1	many	TRBV20-1	TRBJ2-7	TGCAGTGCTAGGAAACAGGGGGCGCGAGGCGAGCAGTACTTC	CSARKQGARGEQYF
TRBD1	many	TRBV5-1	TRBJ2-7	TGCGCCAGCAGCTTGGATGGGACAGTAACCTACGAGCAGTACTTC	CASSLDGTVTYEQYF
NA	few	TRBV15	TRBJ2-6	TGTGCCACCAGCACGGCGACCTCTGGGGCCAACGTCCTGACTTTC	CATSTATSGANVLTF
NA	NA	TRBV6-1	TRBJ1-4	TGTGCCAGCAAGTGGGCAGGAGCCGTTGAAAAACTGTTTTTT	CASKWAGAVEKLFF
TRBD1	many	TRBV6-2/TRBV6-3	TRBJ1-2	TGTGCCAGCAGTTACTCCGGGACAGGGGGCCGTGGCTACACCTTC	CASSYSGTGGRGYTF
NA	many	TRBV25-1	TRBJ2-1	TGTGCCAGCAGCCTCACCCCCGGGATCTCAAGGATCAATGAGCAGTTCTTC	CASSLTPGISRINEQFF
TRBD1	many	TRBV4-1	TRBJ1-6	TGCGCCAGCAGCCAAGATCCTGGGACAGGGCTCCACTTT	CASSQDPGTGLHF
NA	NA	TRBV2	TRBJ2-1	TGTGCCAGCAGGAACGGGGGTGCCTACAATGAGCAGTTCTTC	CASRNGGAYNEQFF
TRBD1	few	TRBV18	TRBJ1-1	TGTGCCAGCTCACAAAAAGGACAGGGTTTGTACACTGAAGCTTTCTTT	CASSQKGQGLYTEAFF
TRBD1	few	TRBV4-1	TRBJ2-2	TGCGCCAGCAGCCAAGATCCAAGGACAGGGGCCGGGGAGCTGTTTTTT	CASSQDPRTGAGELFF
NA	many	TRBV29-1	TRBJ2-3	TGCAGCGTCGGTCTGGGGCAGCACACAGATACGCAGTATTTT	CSVGLGQHTDTQYF
NA	many	TRBV6-5	TRBJ1-1	TGTGCCAGCAGTTACGGCGGGGAGACGACTGAAGCTTTCTTT	CASSYGGETTEAFF
TRBD1	many	TRBV5-1	TRBJ2-7	TGCGCCAGCAACCCGGGACAGGCCTACGAGCAGTACTTC	CASNPGQAYEQYF
TRBD2	NA	TRBV3-1	TRBJ2-3	TGTGCCAGCAGCCACGGCGGGAGTTCCACAGATACGCAGTATTTT	CASSHGGSSTDTQYF
NA	many	TRBV5-1	TRBJ2-5	TGCGCCAGCAGCTTGGCTCCGGGCCAAAGATCCCAAGAGACCCAGTACTTC	CASSLAPGQRSQETQYF
TRBD1	many	TRBV29-1	TRBJ2-7	TGCAGCGTTGCAATGGACAGGGGGCCTTTCGAGCAGTACTTC	CSVAMDRGPFEQYF
NA	few	TRBV5-1	TRBJ2-1	TGCGCCAGCAGCTTCGGCGACGTAAGAAACAATGAGCAGTTCTTC	CASSFGDVRNNEQFF
NA	many	TRBV12-3/TRBV12-4	TRBJ2-5	TGTGCCAGCAGTCCATACGCCACAGAGACCCAGTACTTC	CASSPYATETQYF
NA	NA	TRBV6-1	TRBJ2-1	TGTGCCAGCAGCCTGGATTCGGCCTACAATGCGCAGTTCTTC	CASSLDSAYNAQFF
NA	few	TRBV4-1	TRBJ2-1	TGCGCCAGCAGCCAAGGGCTAGGGGATGAGCAGTTCTTC	CASSQGLGDEQFF
TRBD2	NA	TRBV5-8	TRBJ2-1	TGTGCCAGCAGCCCTGGACTAGCTTACTACAATGAGCAGTTCTTC	CASSPGLAYYNEQFF
NA	many	TRBV6-1	TRBJ2-1	TGTGCCACCACGCCGAAGCTAGACCACAATGAGCAGTTCTTC	CATTPKLDHNEQFF
TRBD2	few	TRBV10-3	TRBJ2-2	TGTGCCATCTCCGCCGTAGCGGGGACCGGGGAGCTGTTTTTT	CAISAVAGTGELFF
TRBD2	many	TRBV28	TRBJ2-7	TGTGCCAGCAGTTTGGCGGGAGGGCTTAATTACGAGCAGTACTTC	CASSLAGGLNYEQYF
NA	many	TRBV12-3/TRBV12-4	TRBJ1-1	TGTGCCAGCAGTCCGCCCAGGAGGCACACTGAAGCTTTCTTT	CASSPPRRHTEAFF
NA	few	TRBV5-1	TRBJ1-1	TGCGCCAGCACCCCAGGGTTCTTTGGTCACACTGAAGCTTTCTTT	CASTPGFFGHTEAFF
NA	NA	TRBV11-2	TRBJ1-1	TGTGCCAGCAGCTCAATTCCGGGACGGTTCACTGAAGCTTTCTTT	CASSSIPGRFTEAFF